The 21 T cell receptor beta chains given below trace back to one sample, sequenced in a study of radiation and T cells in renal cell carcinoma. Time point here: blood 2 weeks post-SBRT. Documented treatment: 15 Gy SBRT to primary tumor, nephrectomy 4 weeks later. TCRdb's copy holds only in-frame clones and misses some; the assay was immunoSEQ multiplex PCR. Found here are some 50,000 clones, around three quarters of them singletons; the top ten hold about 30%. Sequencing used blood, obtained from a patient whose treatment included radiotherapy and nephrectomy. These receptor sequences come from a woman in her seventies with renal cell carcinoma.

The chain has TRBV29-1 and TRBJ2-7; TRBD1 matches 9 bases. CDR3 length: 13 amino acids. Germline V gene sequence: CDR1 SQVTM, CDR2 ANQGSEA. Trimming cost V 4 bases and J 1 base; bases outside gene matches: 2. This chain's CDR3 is CSVGDRVSYEQYF. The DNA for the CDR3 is TGCAGCGTTGGGGACAGGGTATCCTACGAGCAGTACTTC.

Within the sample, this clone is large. CDR3 coding DNA: TGTGCCATCAGTTCATATAGCGGGGGGGCCCACGAGCAGTACTTC. It is translated as CAISSYSGGAHEQYF. The chain is built from TRBV10-3 and TRBJ2-7; 11 positions match TRBD2. The V segment lost 5 bases and the J segment 5 bases; nucleotides outside the gene matches: 8. The CDR3 has 15 amino acids. In germline, CDR1 is ENHRY, CDR2 SYGVKD.

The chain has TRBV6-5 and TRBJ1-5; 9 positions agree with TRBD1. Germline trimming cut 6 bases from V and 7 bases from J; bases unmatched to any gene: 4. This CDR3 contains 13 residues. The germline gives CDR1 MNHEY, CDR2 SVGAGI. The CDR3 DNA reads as TGTGCCAGCAGACAGGGGGCGGGACAGCCCCAGCATTTT. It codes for CASRQGAGQPQHF.

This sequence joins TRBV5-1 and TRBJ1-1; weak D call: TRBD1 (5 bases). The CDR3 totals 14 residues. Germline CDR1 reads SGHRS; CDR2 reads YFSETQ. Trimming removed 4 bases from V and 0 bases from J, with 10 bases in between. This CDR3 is CASSPGTVNTEAFF. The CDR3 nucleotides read TGCGCCAGCAGCCCGGGGACGGTGAACACTGAAGCTTTCTTT.

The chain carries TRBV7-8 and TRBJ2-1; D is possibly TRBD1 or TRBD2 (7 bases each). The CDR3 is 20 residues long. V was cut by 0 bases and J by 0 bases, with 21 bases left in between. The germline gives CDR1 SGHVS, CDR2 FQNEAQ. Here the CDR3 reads CASSLAGGPGQLNSYNEQFF. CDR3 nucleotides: TGTGCCAGCAGCTTAGCGGGGGGGCCGGGACAGTTAAACTCCTACAATGAGCAGTTCTTC.

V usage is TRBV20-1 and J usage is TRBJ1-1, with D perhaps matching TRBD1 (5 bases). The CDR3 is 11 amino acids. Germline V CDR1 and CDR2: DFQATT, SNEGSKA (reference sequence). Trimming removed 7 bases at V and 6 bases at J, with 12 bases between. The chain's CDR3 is CSGGEGAEAFF. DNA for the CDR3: TGCAGTGGGGGGGAGGGAGCTGAAGCTTTCTTT.

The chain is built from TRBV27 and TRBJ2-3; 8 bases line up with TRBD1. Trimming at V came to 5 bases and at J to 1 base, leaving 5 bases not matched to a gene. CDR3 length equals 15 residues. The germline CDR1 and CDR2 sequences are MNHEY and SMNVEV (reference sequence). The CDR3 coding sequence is TGTGCCAGCAGTCGCCCGGGACAGGGCACAGATACGCAGTATTTT. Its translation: CASSRPGQGTDTQYF.

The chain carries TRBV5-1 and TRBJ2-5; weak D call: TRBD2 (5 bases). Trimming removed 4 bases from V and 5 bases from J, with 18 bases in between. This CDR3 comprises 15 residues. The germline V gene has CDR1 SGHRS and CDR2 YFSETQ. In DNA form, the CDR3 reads TGCGCCAGCAGCACGACGGGATTCGGGGAGGAGACCCAGTACTTC. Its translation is CASSTTGFGEETQYF.

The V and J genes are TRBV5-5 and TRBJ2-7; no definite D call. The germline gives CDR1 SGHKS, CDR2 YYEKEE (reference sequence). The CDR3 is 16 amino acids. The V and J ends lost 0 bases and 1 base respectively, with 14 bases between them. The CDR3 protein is CASSLGPGRISYEQYF. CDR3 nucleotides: TGTGCCAGCAGCTTGGGTCCCGGACGAATATCCTACGAGCAGTACTTC.

Written as DNA, the CDR3 is TGTGCCAGCAGTGGAGGGTTCAATGAGCAGTTCTTC. Amino acid sequence: CASSGGFNEQFF. The V gene is TRBV27, the J gene TRBJ2-1; a possible D gene is TRBD2 (6 bases). From germline, CDR1 is MNHEY and CDR2 SMNVEV (reference sequence). The CDR3 loop spans 12 amino acids. Deletions cut 5 bases from V and 6 bases from J, with 8 bases between.

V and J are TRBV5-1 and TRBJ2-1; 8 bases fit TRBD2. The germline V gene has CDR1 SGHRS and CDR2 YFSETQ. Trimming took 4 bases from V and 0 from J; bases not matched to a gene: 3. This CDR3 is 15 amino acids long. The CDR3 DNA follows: TGCGCCAGCAGCACTAGCGGTAGCTCCTACAATGAGCAGTTCTTC. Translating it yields CASSTSGSSYNEQFF.

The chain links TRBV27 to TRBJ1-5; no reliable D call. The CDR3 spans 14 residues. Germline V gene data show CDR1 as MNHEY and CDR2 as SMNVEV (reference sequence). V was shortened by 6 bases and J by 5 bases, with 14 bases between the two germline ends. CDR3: CASSLVGGDQPQHF. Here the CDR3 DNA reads TGTGCCAGCAGCCTTGTTGGTGGGGATCAGCCCCAGCATTTT.

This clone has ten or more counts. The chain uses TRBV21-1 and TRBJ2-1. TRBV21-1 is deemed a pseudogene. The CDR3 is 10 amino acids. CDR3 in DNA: TGTGCCAACTTCCCCGGAGAGCAGTTCTTC. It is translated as CANFPGEQFF.

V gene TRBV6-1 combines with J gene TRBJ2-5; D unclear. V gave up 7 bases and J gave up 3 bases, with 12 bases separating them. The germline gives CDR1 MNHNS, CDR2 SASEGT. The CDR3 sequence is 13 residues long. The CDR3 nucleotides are TGTGCCAGCACCTTTAATTTCGAAGAGACCCAGTACTTC. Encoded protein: CASTFNFEETQYF.

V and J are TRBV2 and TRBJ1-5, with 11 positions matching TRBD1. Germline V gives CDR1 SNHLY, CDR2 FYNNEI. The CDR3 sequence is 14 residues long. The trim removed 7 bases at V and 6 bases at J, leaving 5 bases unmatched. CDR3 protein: CASTGTGGFQPQHF. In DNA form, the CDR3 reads TGTGCCAGCACCGGGACAGGGGGATTTCAGCCCCAGCATTTT. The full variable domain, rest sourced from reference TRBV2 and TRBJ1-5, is EPEVTQTPSHQVTQMGQEVILRCVPISNHLYFYWYRQILGQKVEFLVSFYNNEISEKSEIFDDQFSVERPDGSNFTLKIRSTKLEDSAMYFCASTGTGGFQPQHFGDGTRLSIL.

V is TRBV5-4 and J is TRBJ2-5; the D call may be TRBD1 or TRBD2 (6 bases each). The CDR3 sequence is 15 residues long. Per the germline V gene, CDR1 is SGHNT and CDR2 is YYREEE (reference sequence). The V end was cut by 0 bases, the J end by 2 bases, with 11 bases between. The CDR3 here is CASSLAGGEQETQYF. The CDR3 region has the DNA TGTGCCAGCAGCTTGGCCGGGGGCGAGCAAGAGACCCAGTACTTC.

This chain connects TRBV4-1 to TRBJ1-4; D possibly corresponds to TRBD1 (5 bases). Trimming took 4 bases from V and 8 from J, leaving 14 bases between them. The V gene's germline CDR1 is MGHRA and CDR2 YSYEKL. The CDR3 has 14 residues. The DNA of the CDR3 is TGCGCCAGCAGCCCGAGCGGGGGTTGGGAAAAACTGTTTTTT. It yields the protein CASSPSGGWEKLFF.

CDR3 coding DNA: TGCGCCAGCAGCTTGGAAACTACGAACACCGGGGAGCTGTTTTTT. Its translation: CASSLETTNTGELFF. The chain joins TRBV5-1 to TRBJ2-2; the D is unclear. With 0 bases removed from V and 0 bases from J, the gap between germline ends came to 6 bases. The germline V gene has CDR1 SGHRS and CDR2 YFSETQ. There are 15 residues in the CDR3. The whole variable domain, filled in from reference TRBV5-1 and TRBJ2-2, reads KAGVTQTPRYLIKTRGQQVTLSCSPISGHRSVSWYQQTPGQGLQFLFEYFSETQRNKGNFPGRFSGRQFSNSRSEMNVSTLELGDSALYLCASSLETTNTGELFFGEGSRLTVL.

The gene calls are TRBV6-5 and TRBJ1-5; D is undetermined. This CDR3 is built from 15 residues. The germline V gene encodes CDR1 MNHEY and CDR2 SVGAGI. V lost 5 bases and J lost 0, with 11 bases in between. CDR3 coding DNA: TGTGCCAGCAGTAGGACGGTGGCTAGCAATCAGCCCCAGCATTTT. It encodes CASSRTVASNQPQHF.

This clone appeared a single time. This CDR3 reads CASSSGLAGPFNEQFF. CDR3 bases: TGTGCCAGCAGCTCGGGACTAGCGGGTCCGTTCAATGAGCAGTTCTTC. The J gene is TRBJ2-1, the V gene TRBV7-2, with 12 positions matching TRBD2. Unmatched junction bases numbered 7, after V lost 4 bases and J lost 6 bases. Per the germline V gene, CDR1 is SGHTA and CDR2 is FQGNSA. This CDR3 region has 16 residues. Combining the CDR3 with reference TRBV7-2 and TRBJ2-1 gives the whole variable domain GAGVSQSPSNKVTEKGKDVELRCDPISGHTALYWYRQSLGQGLEFLIYFQGNSAPDKSGLPSDRFSAERTGGSVSTLTIQRTQQEDSAVYLCASSSGLAGPFNEQFFGPGTRLTVL.

This CDR3 is CASSESRTNNQPQHF. The CDR3 DNA reads as TGTGCCAGCAGTGAATCCCGGACAAACAATCAGCCCCAGCATTTT. The chain couples TRBV6-1 to TRBJ1-5, with D possibly TRBD1 on 5 matching bases. The CDR3 is 15 residues long. Trimming left V 2 bases short and J 3 bases short, with 11 bases between. The germline CDR1 and CDR2 sequences are MNHNS and SASEGT.